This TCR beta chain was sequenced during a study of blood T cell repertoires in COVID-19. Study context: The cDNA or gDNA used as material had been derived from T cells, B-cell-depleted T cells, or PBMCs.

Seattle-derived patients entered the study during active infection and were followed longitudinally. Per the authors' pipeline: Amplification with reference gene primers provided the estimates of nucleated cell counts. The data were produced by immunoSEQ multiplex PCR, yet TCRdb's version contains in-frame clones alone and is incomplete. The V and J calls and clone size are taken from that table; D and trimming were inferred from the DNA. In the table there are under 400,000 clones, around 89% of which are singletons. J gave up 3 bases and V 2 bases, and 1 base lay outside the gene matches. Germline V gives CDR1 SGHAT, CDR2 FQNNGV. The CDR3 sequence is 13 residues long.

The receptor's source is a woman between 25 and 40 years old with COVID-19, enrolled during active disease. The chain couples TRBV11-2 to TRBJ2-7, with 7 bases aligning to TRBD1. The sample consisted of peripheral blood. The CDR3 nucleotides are TGTGCCAGCAGCTTAAGGGACAGCTACGAGCAGTACGTC. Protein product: CASSLRDSYEQYV.